The 14 T cell receptor beta chains listed next were all sequenced from one sample in a study of T cell changes during pregnancy in multiple sclerosis. The table came from immunoSEQ multiplex PCR; TCRdb's copy has only in-frame clones and leaves some out. Here the sample spans fewer than 85,000 clones, 85% to 95% being singletons. The input for sequencing was peripheral blood, taken before pregnancy. These receptors were collected from a female donor with multiple sclerosis, enrolled in a pregnancy study.

The chain is built from TRBV5-6 and TRBJ2-3; TRBD1 matches at 9 bases. The CDR3 spans 15 residues. V gave up 5 bases and J gave up 2 bases; unmatched junction bases: 6. Germline values: CDR1 SGHDT, CDR2 YYEEEE. This CDR3 reads CASRPRQGDTDTQYF. In DNA form, the CDR3 reads TGTGCCAGCAGGCCCCGACAGGGGGACACAGATACGCAGTATTTT.

The chain links TRBV2 to TRBJ1-2, with TRBD1 matching over 12 bases. CDR3 length: 14 residues. V was pared by 9 bases and J by 8 bases, with 10 bases of the junction left unmatched. Germline assignment: CDR1 SNHLY and CDR2 FYNNEI. CDR3 in DNA: TGTGCCAGATCGCAGGGACAGGGGGCGGGGGGCTACACCTTC. Translating it yields CARSQGQGAGGYTF. Variable domain in full (rest from reference TRBV2 and TRBJ1-2): EPEVTQTPSHQVTQMGQEVILRCVPISNHLYFYWYRQILGQKVEFLVSFYNNEISEKSEIFDDQFSVERPDGSNFTLKIRSTKLEDSAMYFCARSQGQGAGGYTFGSGTRLTVV.

The rearrangement joins TRBV19 to TRBJ2-3, with a possible D match to TRBD1 (6 bases). The length of the CDR3 is 14 residues. Germline V gene lookup returns CDR1 LNHDA and CDR2 SQIVND (reference sequence). V lost 6 bases, J lost 6 bases, and 16 bases lay in between. CDR3 nucleotide sequence: TGTGCCAGTAGCCACAGGGCGTGGGGGGATACGCAGTATTTT. Amino acid sequence: CASSHRAWGDTQYF.

The chain uses TRBV6-6 and TRBJ2-1; D possibly corresponds to TRBD2 (6 bases). Germline V gene sequence: CDR1 MNHNY, CDR2 SVGAGI (reference sequence). V was pared by 0 bases and J by 4 bases, with 7 bases between. The CDR3 runs to 14 residues. The CDR3 here is CASSYSAGYNEQFF. The CDR3 coding sequence is TGTGCCAGCAGTTACTCTGCGGGATACAATGAGCAGTTCTTC.

The chain joins TRBV21-1 to TRBJ2-7; the table's D gene call, TRBD2, was not cross checked with the DNA. TRBV21-1 is marked as a pseudogene. This CDR3 spans 12 amino acids. CDR3 nucleotides: TGTGCCAGCTGGGGGGGGAGCTACGAGCAGTACTTC. Translation: CASWGGSYEQYF.

The V call is TRBV18, the J call TRBJ1-5; D is perhaps TRBD1 (6 bases). Germline CDR1 KGHSH, CDR2 LQKENI. V lost 2 bases and J lost 6, with 17 bases in between. The CDR3 extends over 16 amino acids. The CDR3 sequence is CASSPSAQGLSQPQHF. In DNA, the CDR3 is TGTGCCAGCTCACCAAGCGCACAGGGTCTCAGTCAGCCCCAGCATTTT. The full variable domain, rest sourced from reference TRBV18 and TRBJ1-5, is NAGVMQNPRHLVRRRGQEARLRCSPMKGHSHVYWYRQLPEEGLKFMVYLQKENIIDESGMPKERFSAEFPKEGPSILRIQQVVRGDSAAYFCASSPSAQGLSQPQHFGDGTRLSIL.

This clone was observed once. The chain uses TRBV2 and TRBJ1-1, with a weak D call TRBD1 (6 bases). Germline CDR1 reads SNHLY; CDR2 reads FYNNEI. V lost 8 bases and J lost 11, with 15 bases in between. The CDR3 extends over 11 amino acids. The CDR3 loop is CASRTDRVAFF. In DNA form, the CDR3 reads TGTGCCAGCCGGACAGACCGGGTGGCTTTCTTT.

This clone was detected once. The chain employs TRBV13 and TRBJ2-7; perhaps TRBD1 as D (6 bases). Germline CDR1 reads PRHDT; CDR2 reads FYEKMQ (reference sequence). V gave up 9 bases and J gave up 1 base, with 13 bases separating them. The CDR3 is made up of 13 amino acids. Written as DNA, the CDR3 is TGTGCCAGTAAAACCAGGGGTTCCTACGAGCAGTACTTC. Translated, it gives CASKTRGSYEQYF.

V is TRBV19 and J is TRBJ2-7; 10 nucleotides agree with TRBD1. The V gene end was trimmed by 5 bases and the J gene end by 5 bases; junction bases not matched to a gene: 3. Germline V gives CDR1 LNHDA, CDR2 SQIVND (reference sequence). The CDR3 has 13 amino acids. DNA of the CDR3: TGTGCCAGTAGTGCCGGGACAGGGGACGAGCAGTACTTC. This codes for CASSAGTGDEQYF.

V usage is TRBV10-3 and J usage is TRBJ1-1; D might be TRBD1 (6 bases). The CDR3 extends over 13 amino acids. CDR1 is ENHRY and CDR2 is SYGVKD in the germline V gene. With 6 bases removed from V and 5 bases from J, the gap between germline ends came to 13 bases. The CDR3 nucleotides read TGTGCCATCAGAGTTAAGGACAGTACTGAAGCTTTCTTT. Its translation is CAIRVKDSTEAFF.

The chain employs TRBV7-8 and TRBJ2-1, with TRBD1 as a possible D gene (7 bases). There are 13 residues in the CDR3. V lost 3 bases, J lost 12 bases, and 15 bases lay in between. Germline values: CDR1 SGHVS, CDR2 FQNEAQ. The CDR3 spells CASSLGGDRAQFF. DNA of the CDR3: TGTGCCAGCAGCTTGGGGGGAGACAGGGCGCAGTTCTTC.

V gene TRBV18 combines with J gene TRBJ1-5; 8 nucleotides line up with TRBD1. The CDR3 runs to 14 residues. Germline CDR1 KGHSH, CDR2 LQKENI. V trimming: 3 bases; J trimming: 6 bases; junction bases outside the gene matches: 4. For the CDR3, the DNA is TGTGCCAGCTCACCGGACAGGGCTCCTCAGCCCCAGCATTTT. Translation: CASSPDRAPQPQHF.

This chain links TRBV7-3 with TRBJ2-7; 7 nucleotides agree with TRBD2. Germline CDR1 reads SGHTA; CDR2 reads FQGTGA. J gave up 3 bases and V 5 bases, and 10 bases lay outside the gene matches. The CDR3 consists of 15 residues. The CDR3 bases are TGTGCCAGCAGCCCCCAACCTAGCGGAGGCTACGAGCAGTACTTC. Protein product: CASSPQPSGGYEQYF.

The chain links TRBV19 to TRBJ2-1; 7 bases align to TRBD1. Losses at the gene ends were 3 bases for V and 7 bases for J; bases not matched to a gene: 9. CDR3 length equals 15 residues. Germline V gives CDR1 LNHDA, CDR2 SQIVND (reference sequence). DNA for the CDR3: TGTGCCAGTAGTATTAAGGGGGCGCTCCTAAATGAGCAGTTCTTC. As protein: CASSIKGALLNEQFF.